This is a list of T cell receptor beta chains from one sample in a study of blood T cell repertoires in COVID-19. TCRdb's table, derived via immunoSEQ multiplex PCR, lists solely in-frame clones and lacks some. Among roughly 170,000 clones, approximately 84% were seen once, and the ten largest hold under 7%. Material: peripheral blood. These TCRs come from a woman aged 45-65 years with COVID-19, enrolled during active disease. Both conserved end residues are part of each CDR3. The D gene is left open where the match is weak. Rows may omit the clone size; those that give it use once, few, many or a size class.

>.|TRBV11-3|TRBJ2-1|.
CASREDSTYNEQFF
TGTGCCAGCAGGGAGGACAGCACCTACAATGAGCAGTTCTTC
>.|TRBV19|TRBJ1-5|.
CASSIGGQPQHF
TGTGCCAGTAGTATCGGAGGTCAGCCCCAGCATTTT
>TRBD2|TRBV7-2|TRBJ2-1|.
CASSSLAGGYNEQFF
TGTGCCAGCAGCTCGCTAGCGGGGGGTTACAATGAGCAGTTCTTC
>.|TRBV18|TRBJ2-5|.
CASSPRETQYF
TGTGCCAGCTCACCCCGTGAGACCCAGTACTTC
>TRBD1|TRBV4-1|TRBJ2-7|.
CASSQPQGGPYEQYF
TGCGCCAGCAGCCAGCCACAGGGGGGCCCCTACGAGCAGTACTTC
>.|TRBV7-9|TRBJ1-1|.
CASRSVEDTEAFF
TGTGCCAGCAGGTCTGTTGAGGATACTGAAGCTTTCTTT
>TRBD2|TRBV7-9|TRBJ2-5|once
CASSRLAGDIQETQYF
TGTGCCAGCAGCCGACTAGCGGGGGATATCCAAGAGACCCAGTACTTC
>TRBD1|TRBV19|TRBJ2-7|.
CASSSTGTDRYEQYF
TGTGCCAGTAGTTCAACCGGGACAGATCGGTACGAGCAGTACTTC
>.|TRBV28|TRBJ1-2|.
CASSLLTGGYTF
TGTGCCAGCAGTTTATTAACGGGGGGCTACACCTTC
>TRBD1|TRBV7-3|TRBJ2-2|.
CASSPTGANTGELFF
TGTGCCAGCAGCCCAACAGGGGCCAACACCGGGGAGCTGTTTTTT
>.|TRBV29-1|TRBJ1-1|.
CSVELQGVRNTEAFF
TGCAGCGTGGAATTACAGGGTGTAAGGAACACTGAAGCTTTCTTT
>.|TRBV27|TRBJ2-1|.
CASSPLGTPYNEQFF
TGTGCCAGCAGTCCCCTCGGGACACCGTACAATGAGCAGTTCTTC
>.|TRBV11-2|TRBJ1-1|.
CASSLAVNTEAFF
TGTGCCAGCAGCTTAGCCGTGAACACTGAAGCTTTCTTT
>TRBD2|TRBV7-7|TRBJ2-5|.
CASSPALAGGPNQETQYF
TGTGCCAGCAGCCCTGCGCTAGCGGGGGGGCCCAACCAAGAGACCCAGTACTTC
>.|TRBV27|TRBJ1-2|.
CASSRSLSNLYGYTF
TGTGCCAGCAGTCGATCCTTGTCTAACCTCTATGGCTACACCTTC
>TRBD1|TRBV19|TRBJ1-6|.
CASRNPDRGPSGPLHF
TGTGCCAGTAGGAACCCCGACAGGGGCCCGTCAGGACCCCTCCACTTT
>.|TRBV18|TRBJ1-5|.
CASSPMSTAFNQPQHF
TGTGCCAGCTCACCAATGTCGACTGCTTTCAATCAGCCCCAGCATTTT
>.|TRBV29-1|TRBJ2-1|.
CSVEEGVHNEQFF
TGCAGCGTTGAAGAAGGGGTACACAATGAGCAGTTCTTC
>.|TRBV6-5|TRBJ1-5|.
CASIRQADSNQPQHF
TGTGCCAGCATAAGACAGGCCGATAGCAATCAGCCCCAGCATTTT
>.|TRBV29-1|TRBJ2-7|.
CSVEVQGKGEQYF
TGCAGCGTTGAAGTGCAGGGGAAAGGCGAGCAGTACTTC
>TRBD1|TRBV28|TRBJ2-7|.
CASSLVRGQYEQYF
TGTGCCAGCAGTTTAGTCAGGGGGCAGTACGAGCAGTACTTC
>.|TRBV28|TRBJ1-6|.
CASNQRPLNSPLHF
TGTGCCAGCAATCAGCGCCCCCTTAATTCACCCCTCCACTTT
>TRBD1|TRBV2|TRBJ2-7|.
CAISSQGAYEQYF
TGTGCCATCTCTTCACAGGGGGCCTACGAGCAGTACTTC
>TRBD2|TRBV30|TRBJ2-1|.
CAWSVIRGGKNEQFF
TGTGCCTGGAGTGTAATCCGGGGGGGTAAGAATGAGCAGTTCTTC
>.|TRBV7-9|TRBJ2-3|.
CASSPTDTQYF
TGTGCCAGCAGCCCGACAGATACGCAGTATTTT
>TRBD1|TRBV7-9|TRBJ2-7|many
CASSLTGDEQYF
TGTGCCAGCAGCTTGACAGGGGACGAGCAGTACTTC
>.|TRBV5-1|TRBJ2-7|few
CASSVAYEQYF
TGCGCCAGCTCTGTCGCCTACGAGCAGTACTTC
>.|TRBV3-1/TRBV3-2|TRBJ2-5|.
CASSPRGSSVQTQYF
TGTGCCAGCAGTCCCCGGGGTAGCTCGGTCCAGACCCAGTACTTC
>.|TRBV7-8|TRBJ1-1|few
CASSLGVGSRDTEAFF
TGTGCCAGCAGCTTAGGGGTCGGGTCCAGGGACACTGAAGCTTTCTTT
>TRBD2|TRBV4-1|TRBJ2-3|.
CASSQGGLASTDTQYF
TGCGCCAGCAGCCAAGGAGGACTAGCGAGCACAGATACGCAGTATTTT
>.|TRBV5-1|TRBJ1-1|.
CASSYGGTEAFF
TGCGCCAGCAGCTACGGGGGCACTGAAGCTTTCTTT
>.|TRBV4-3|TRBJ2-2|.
CASSQDTRVTQSNTGELFF
TGCGCCAGCAGCCAAGATACTCGGGTAACACAATCGAACACCGGGGAGCTGTTTTTT
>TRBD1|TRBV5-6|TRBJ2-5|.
CASTGQGISKTQYF
TGTGCCAGTACCGGACAGGGTATCAGTAAGACCCAGTACTTC
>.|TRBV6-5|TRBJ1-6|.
CASSYSGRAYNSPLHF
TGTGCCAGCAGTTATTCGGGCAGGGCATATAATTCACCCCTCCACTTT
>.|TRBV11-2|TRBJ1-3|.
CASSFQTDGSSGNTIYF
TGTGCCAGCAGCTTTCAGACTGACGGGAGCTCTGGAAACACCATATATTTT
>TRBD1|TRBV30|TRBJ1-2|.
CAWIQGTGGHYGYTF
TGTGCCTGGATTCAAGGGACAGGGGGTCACTATGGCTACACCTTC
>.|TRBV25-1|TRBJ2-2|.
CASSEDVGPTGELFF
TGTGCCAGCAGTGAAGACGTGGGGCCCACCGGGGAGCTGTTTTTT
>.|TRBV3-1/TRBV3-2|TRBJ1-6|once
CASSQAGDNSPLHF
TGTGCCAGCAGCCAAGCCGGGGATAATTCACCCCTCCACTTT
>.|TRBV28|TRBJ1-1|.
CASSPTSGVTEAFF
TGTGCCAGCAGTCCGACCTCGGGGGTCACTGAAGCTTTCTTT
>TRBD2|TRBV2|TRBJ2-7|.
CASRGTSGVDEQYF
TGTGCCAGTAGGGGAACTAGCGGGGTCGACGAGCAGTACTTC
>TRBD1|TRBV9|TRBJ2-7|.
CASSEGDRGAQYF
TGTGCCAGCAGCGAAGGGGACAGGGGGGCGCAGTACTTC